A selection of T cell receptor beta chains follows, all from one sample in a study of blood T cell repertoires in COVID-19. TCRdb's copy holds only in-frame clones and misses some; the assay was immunoSEQ multiplex PCR. The sample comprises 250,000 to 350,000 clones, 75% to 90% of which are singletons, and 2% to 2.5% rests with the top ten. Sequenced sample: peripheral blood. The receptors stem from a woman between 50 and 59 years old who had recovered from COVID-19. Each CDR3 is given with its conserved first and last residue. D genes are given only for firm matches. For some rows the clone size is stated as once, few or many, or as a class when expanded; others skip it.

D gene,V gene,clone size,J gene,CDR3 protein,CDR3 DNA
TRBD1,TRBV7-9,.,TRBJ1-2,CASSSVGTVTTNYGYTF,TGTGCCAGCAGCTCCGTCGGGACAGTTACCACTAACTATGGCTACACCTTC
TRBD2,TRBV6-6,few,TRBJ2-1,CASSYYGTSGRDEQFF,TGTGCCAGCAGTTACTACGGGACTAGCGGGAGAGATGAGCAGTTCTTC
.,TRBV28,.,TRBJ2-5,CASSLWATSSQETQYF,TGTGCCAGCAGTTTATGGGCCACCTCCTCTCAAGAGACCCAGTACTTC
.,TRBV5-1,few,TRBJ1-6,CASSLGQDYSPLHF,TGCGCCAGCAGCTTGGGGCAGGATTATTCACCCCTCCACTTT
.,TRBV3-1/TRBV3-2,.,TRBJ2-2,CASSQEEATGELFF,TGTGCCAGCAGCCAAGAAGAAGCAACCGGGGAGCTGTTTTTT
TRBD1,TRBV30,.,TRBJ2-2,CAWSPYLPGTGGPERGGELFF,TGTGCCTGGAGTCCCTATTTACCCGGGACAGGGGGGCCTGAGAGGGGCGGGGAGCTGTTTTTT
.,TRBV3-1/TRBV3-2,.,TRBJ1-6,CASSQPGDSYNSPLHF,TGTGCCAGCAGCCAACCCGGTGACTCCTATAATTCACCCCTCCACTTT
.,TRBV5-1,.,TRBJ2-2,CASSLFEGADGELFF,TGCGCCAGCAGCTTGTTCGAGGGCGCGGACGGGGAGCTGTTTTTT
TRBD1,TRBV18,.,TRBJ2-6,CASSPTRGRRDRGSGANVLTF,TGTGCCAGCTCACCGACCAGGGGGCGCCGGGACAGGGGCTCTGGGGCCAACGTCCTGACTTTC
.,TRBV6-1,few,TRBJ1-5,CASSESGGNQPQHF,TGTGCCAGCAGTGAGTCGGGGGGCAATCAGCCCCAGCATTTT
.,TRBV6-2/TRBV6-3,once,TRBJ2-6,CASSYRDFSYSGANVLTF,TGTGCCAGCAGTTACCGGGACTTCTCTTACTCTGGGGCCAACGTCCTGACTTTC
TRBD1,TRBV7-3,few,TRBJ2-3,CASSLIGGPGDTQYF,TGTGCCAGCAGCTTAATAGGGGGCCCGGGGGATACGCAGTATTTT
.,TRBV5-1,.,TRBJ1-1,CASSPGQPGGTEAFF,TGCGCCAGCAGCCCAGGACAGCCCGGAGGCACTGAAGCTTTCTTT
TRBD1,TRBV5-1,.,TRBJ2-7,CASSPSGTGAYEQYF,TGCGCCAGCAGCCCCTCGGGGACAGGGGCTTACGAGCAGTACTTC
TRBD1,TRBV9,.,TRBJ2-5,CASSEGQGRMETQYF,TGTGCCAGCAGCGAGGGACAGGGGCGGATGGAGACCCAGTACTTC
TRBD2,TRBV3-1/TRBV3-2,.,TRBJ2-1,CASSPRPTSGNKNNEQFF,TGTGCCAGCAGCCCCCGCCCGACTAGCGGAAATAAGAACAATGAGCAGTTCTTC
.,TRBV5-1,.,TRBJ2-1,CASSLDVSGEQFF,TGCGCCAGCAGCTTGGACGTCTCGGGTGAGCAGTTCTTC
.,TRBV5-5,.,TRBJ1-1,CASSPWGGANTEAFF,TGTGCCAGCAGCCCATGGGGGGGGGCGAACACTGAAGCTTTCTTT
.,TRBV4-3,.,TRBJ1-5,CASSRGRGVDQPQHF,TGCGCCAGCAGCCGTGGGAGGGGGGTAGATCAGCCCCAGCATTTT
TRBD2,TRBV5-5,.,TRBJ2-3,CASSSLAGRTDTQYF,TGTGCCAGCAGCTCACTAGCGGGGAGGACAGATACGCAGTATTTT
TRBD1,TRBV20-1,.,TRBJ1-2,CSALDRTGYTF,TGCAGTGCTTTGGACAGGACTGGCTACACCTTC
TRBD1,TRBV28,.,TRBJ1-4,CAHGYRGPNEKLFF,TGTGCCCACGGTTACAGGGGGCCTAATGAAAAACTGTTTTTT
TRBD1,TRBV7-8,.,TRBJ1-5,CATTDRGHQPQHF,TGTGCCACTACAGACAGGGGGCATCAGCCCCAGCATTTT
.,TRBV11-2,.,TRBJ1-5,CASSPEQGSNQPQHF,TGTGCCAGCAGCCCGGAACAGGGTTCGAATCAGCCCCAGCATTTT
TRBD2,TRBV7-9,.,TRBJ2-1,CASSPKIAGALFF,TGTGCCAGCAGCCCAAAAATAGCGGGGGCACTGTTCTTC
.,TRBV14,.,TRBJ1-6,CASSQEGRFSPLHF,TGTGCCAGCAGCCAAGAGGGCCGCTTTTCACCCCTCCACTTT
TRBD1,TRBV5-5,.,TRBJ1-1,CASRDLDRGGLEAFF,TGTGCCAGCAGAGACCTCGACAGGGGCGGCCTTGAAGCTTTCTTT
TRBD2,TRBV2,.,TRBJ2-1,CASSPGGGGEHEQFF,TGTGCCAGCAGTCCGGGTGGCGGGGGGGAACATGAGCAGTTCTTC
.,TRBV5-6,.,TRBJ2-7,CASSLSPAGFSYEQYF,TGTGCCAGCAGCTTGTCCCCAGCAGGATTCTCCTACGAGCAGTACTTC
.,TRBV3-1/TRBV3-2,.,TRBJ2-7,CASSQDNREYEQYF,TGTGCCAGCAGCCAAGATAACAGGGAGTACGAGCAGTACTTC
.,TRBV28,.,TRBJ2-4,CASSAGPLWAGAKNIQYF,TGTGCCAGCAGTGCCGGGCCCCTGTGGGCGGGAGCCAAAAACATTCAGTACTTC
.,TRBV13,.,TRBJ1-3,CASSFSRNTIYF,TGTGCCAGCAGCTTCTCTAGAAACACCATATATTTT
.,TRBV29-1,.,TRBJ2-7,CSVDGDYEQYF,TGCAGCGTTGACGGGGACTACGAGCAGTACTTC
.,TRBV19,.,TRBJ2-2,CASAGTPNTGELFF,TGTGCCAGTGCCGGGACACCAAACACCGGGGAGCTGTTTTTT
.,TRBV5-4,.,TRBJ2-1,CASSLRWGYEQFF,TGTGCCAGCAGCCTTCGTTGGGGCTATGAGCAGTTCTTC
.,TRBV20-1,.,TRBJ2-7,CSASRPDSSSYEQYF,TGCAGTGCTAGTCGTCCGGACAGCAGCTCCTACGAGCAGTACTTC
TRBD1,TRBV9,.,TRBJ2-2,CASSPGTGSLSNTGELFF,TGTGCCAGCAGCCCCGGGACAGGATCATTGTCGAACACCGGGGAGCTGTTTTTT
.,TRBV4-1,few,TRBJ1-3,CASSQGGLRESSRSGNTIYF,TGCGCCAGCAGCCAAGGGGGGCTCAGGGAGAGCTCCCGATCCGGAAACACCATATATTTT
TRBD1,TRBV5-5,.,TRBJ1-1,CASSRQGQYTEAFF,TGTGCCAGCAGTCGACAGGGTCAGTACACTGAAGCTTTCTTT
.,TRBV14,.,TRBJ2-1,CASSQDWRGTQFF,TGTGCCAGCAGCCAAGATTGGCGGGGAACTCAGTTCTTC
.,TRBV19,.,TRBJ2-4,CASSIQGEDKNIQYF,TGTGCCAGTAGTATACAGGGGGAGGACAAAAACATTCAGTACTTC
TRBD2,TRBV7-2,.,TRBJ2-3,CASSFLAGNSDTQYF,TGTGCCAGCAGCTTCTTAGCGGGAAACTCAGATACGCAGTATTTT